The rows below give T cell receptor beta chains drawn from one sample of a study of beta chain features in type 1 diabetes. Data came from immunoSEQ multiplex PCR; TCRdb stores just in-frame clones and leaves some out. The table records some 110,000 clones, 15% to 20% of them present only once. Sequencing was performed on central memory CD4+ T cells from blood. The origin of the receptors is a young man with type 1 diabetes. The CDR3 runs from the conserved cysteine through the conserved F or W. The D gene is left open where the match is weak. Rows may omit the clone size; those that give it use once, few, many or a size class.

TGTGCCAGCAGCAGGCAGGGAGGAGGAGAGACCCAGTACTTC,CASSRQGGGETQYF,TRBV14,TRBJ2-5,NA,few
TGCAGCGTCCGGACAGGGGGCGCGAACACTGAAGCTTTCTTT,CSVRTGGANTEAFF,TRBV29-1,TRBJ1-1,TRBD1,many
TGTGCCGCGGGAGGTTCAGGGGCCAACGTCCTGACTTTC,CAAGGSGANVLTF,TRBV7-9,TRBJ2-6,TRBD2,few
TGCGCCAGCAGCTTACAGGTCCCTCGGATGACAGATACGCAGTATTTT,CASSLQVPRMTDTQYF,TRBV5-1,TRBJ2-3,NA,NA
TGTGCCAGCAGCACGACTACAGGGGCAAACCAAGAGACCCAGTACTTC,CASSTTTGANQETQYF,TRBV11-2,TRBJ2-5,TRBD1,NA
TGCAGCGTTGTTACAGGTTTTATCACTGAAGCTTTCTTT,CSVVTGFITEAFF,TRBV29-1,TRBJ1-1,NA,few
TGTGCCAGCAGTACCGGACTGGCTAAGGCAGATACGCAGTATTTT,CASSTGLAKADTQYF,TRBV6-5,TRBJ2-3,NA,few
TGTGCCACCAGCAGAGATCCGGGATATATTAATTCCTACGAGCAGTACTTC,CATSRDPGYINSYEQYF,TRBV15,TRBJ2-7,NA,few
TGCGCCAGCAGCCGAATCGGGACAGTTGAAGCTTTCTTT,CASSRIGTVEAFF,TRBV4-1,TRBJ1-1,TRBD1,few
TGTGCCAGCAGCCCCACGGAGACCCAGTACTTC,CASSPTETQYF,TRBV6-6,TRBJ2-5,NA,few
TGCGCCAGCAGTGAGTTGGTTCAAGAGACCCAGTACTTC,CASSELVQETQYF,TRBV10-2,TRBJ2-5,NA,NA
TGCAGCGTTGAATATCCCGGGACAGGGAACACTGAAGCTTTCTTT,CSVEYPGTGNTEAFF,TRBV29-1,TRBJ1-1,TRBD1,few
TGCAGCGTGCAGACCTCAGGGGGAGGCCCCTACGAGCAGTACTTC,CSVQTSGGGPYEQYF,TRBV29-1,TRBJ2-7,NA,NA
TGTGCCAGCAGCTTGCACCAGATCGGGCGAGAGACCCAGTACTTC,CASSLHQIGRETQYF,TRBV5-4,TRBJ2-5,NA,few
TGTGCCAGCAGCCAACTGACAGGTTACAATGAGCAGTTCTTC,CASSQLTGYNEQFF,TRBV14,TRBJ2-1,NA,NA
TGTGCCAGCAGAGACAGGGGCGCAGAGACCCAGTACTTC,CASRDRGAETQYF,TRBV6-1,TRBJ2-5,TRBD1,NA
TGTGCCAGTAGTAGATGGACAGGGACCTATGGCTACACCTTC,CASSRWTGTYGYTF,TRBV19,TRBJ1-2,TRBD1,NA
TGCGCCAGCAGCCTTCGGGACAGGGGGCCGGAATCACCCCTCCACTTT,CASSLRDRGPESPLHF,TRBV4-3,TRBJ1-6,TRBD1,NA